The present entry profiles one TCR beta chain with its context. This sample was included in a study of blood T cell repertoires in COVID-19. TCRdb keeps only in-frame clones here, not all; method: immunoSEQ multiplex PCR. The table has 200,000 to 250,000 clones, around 83% seen once. The source of this sequence is a woman in her 40s who had recovered from COVID-19. The specimen was PBMCs or T cells enriched from blood (not recorded which).

The chain's CDR3 is CASSLGGVRNYGYTF. CDR3 nucleotide sequence: TGCGCCAGCAGCTTGGGGGGAGTCCGAAACTATGGCTACACCTTC. The chain employs TRBV5-1 and TRBJ1-2; unclear D gene. CDR3 length: 15 residues. Trimming took 0 bases from V and 2 from J, leaving 11 bases between them. The germline V gene has CDR1 SGHRS and CDR2 YFSETQ.